This T cell receptor beta chain was found in a study of control samples from healthy donors and cancer patients. Sequencing was performed with immunoSEQ multiplex PCR; in TCRdb, only in-frame clones are kept and a portion is missing. Counted here are roughly 150,000 clones, roughly nine tenths occurring once; the ten biggest clones make up 0.68%. This clone appeared a single time. CDR1 SGHNT and CDR2 YYREEE come from the germline V gene (reference sequence). The V end lost 2 bases, the J end lost 1 base, and 13 bases lay between the germline ends. The CDR3 sequence is 17 residues long. This sequence originates from a woman aged 25-40 years in good health. Material for sequencing was blood. The chain combines TRBV5-4 with TRBJ2-6; D is unresolved. The CDR3 spells CASSFMGVSSGANVLTF. In DNA, the CDR3 is TGTGCCAGCAGCTTCATGGGTGTATCTTCTGGGGCCAACGTCCTGACTTTC.